The text below deals with one T cell receptor (beta chain). What it binds is unknown. This table comes from immunoSEQ multiplex PCR, and its TCRdb copy is limited to in-frame clones, with some not included. Here the sample spans roughly 45,000 clones, 78% being singletons. This entry is derived from a study of memory CD4+ T cells and cytomegalovirus serostatus. Study-wide findings and caveats: Suggested: most of the CMV-linked TCR signature lies in CD4+ memory cells.

CDR3 length: 16 amino acids. CDR1 is MGHRA, CDR2 YSYEKL, per germline. V was shortened by 3 bases and J by 3 bases, with 17 bases between the two germline ends. Single viable CD3+CD4+CD8-CD45RO+ cells were sorted as the memory CD4+ T cells. Serum IgG to CMV pp150, pp28, p38 and p52 defined serostatus. After thawing, CD4+ T cells were positively selected. This sequence was found in an adult in good health and CMV-seronegative. Sequences were obtained from memory CD4+ T cells from blood. V and J are TRBV4-1 and TRBJ1-1, with TRBD1 as a possible D gene (6 bases). This chain's CDR3 is CASSQERTVKDTEAFF. The CDR3 nucleotides read TGCGCCAGCAGCCAGGAAAGGACAGTGAAGGACACTGAAGCTTTCTTT.